This T cell receptor (beta chain) originates from a study of identical twins. It was template switching that added a universal primer site, and there were unique molecular identifiers on the cDNA. TCRdb called the 5' RACE reads again in MiXCR, with one record for every CDR3 protein. Of around 680,000 distinct CDR3 sequences in the sample, about 9.4% were seen once. With respect to this clonotype: As yet, its antigen is unknown.

Healthy Caucasian donors formed the entire cohort. From germline, CDR1 is MDHEN and CDR2 SYDVKM. After removal of 9 bases from V and 5 bases from J, the junction contained 10 bases not matched to a gene. The CDR3 runs to 14 residues. Study-level points and caveats: Where out-of-frame alpha sequences were twin-shared, they showed excess low generation probability.

These data also featured in a second study, about yellow fever vaccine responses in identical twins. As that study records: Reportedly, the T cell response mounted by twins to vaccine seemed partly convergent, partly personalized.

This rearrangement joins TRBV28 to TRBJ1-3, with 7 bases that match TRBD1. The sequencing input was PBMCs. The receptor was isolated from a woman aged 18-29 years in good health. The CDR3: CASNRQGGRNTIYF. CDR3 DNA: TGTGCCAGTAATCGACAGGGTGGGAGAAACACCATATATTTT.